This T cell receptor beta chain was documented in a study of OX40 agonist ivuxolimab in advanced cancers. Across the whole study: Cohort: approximately 83% men, mean age 60, aged about 20 to 90.

Trimming shortened V by 8 bases and J by 10 bases, and 12 bases separated the two germline ends. This CDR3 has 11 residues. Germline assignment: CDR1 MNHNY and CDR2 SVGAGI (reference sequence). Autoimmune disease history or systemic immunosuppression led to patients being barred. The repertoire was sequenced with immunoSEQ multiplex PCR; TCRdb's copy has only in-frame clones and lacks some. The table lists 60,000 to 70,000 clones, roughly 80% of them singletons, with 5.5% in the top ten. The TCR was taken from an adult with an advanced solid tumor such as melanoma, head and neck, liver or kidney cancer. This sample comprised CD4+ or CD8+ T cells sorted from blood, obtained in a trial of the OX40 agonist ivuxolimab. This chain connects TRBV6-6 to TRBJ2-1, with D unclear. The CDR3 coding sequence is TGTGCCAGCCAAGCAGGACCAGAGCAGTTCTTC. Its translation is CASQAGPEQFF.